This T cell receptor beta chain was recovered during a study of T cell responses to AZD1222 COVID-19 vaccine (dated by TCRdb to the early 2020s). Regarding the study in general: AZD1222 recipients with second doses at about 4 weeks or about 12 weeks were pooled, because spike-specific TCR depth and breadth did not differ between schedules. A total of around 240 trial participants underwent TCR sequencing, of whom about 210 had received two doses of AZD1222 and 26 had received two doses of the MenACWY control vaccine. Enrollment into the trials was organized by age into subgroups of 18-55, 56-69 and 70-plus years, and those subgroups contained around 150, 28 and 57 TCR-sequenced participants, respectively.

The time point label, read with the paper, signifies: baseline before first vaccination. Vaccinee samples were obtained from the UK trials COV001 and COV002, which included a single-blind randomized controlled phase 2/3 trial of AZD1222 (ChAdOx1 nCoV-19) in healthy adults. Trial participant PBMC samples were collected at day 0 and day 28 after the second dose for TCRbeta chain sequencing. In the case of this clone: Its binding antigen is unknown. The sample holds no much larger clone one base away, and base qualities are not on file.

Trimming takes 2 bases off V and 0 bases off J; junction bases not matched to a gene: 2. CDR1 and CDR2, looked up from the germline V gene (reference sequence), are SGHAT and FQDESV. There are 15 amino acids in the CDR3, from cysteine to phenylalanine inclusive. Solely the CDR3 DNA is kept, with 45 bases framed from the first base. The research as a whole found: No day 14 peak-response samples were available, so repertoires were characterized only after the peak T cell response. Conclusions about previously exposed vaccinees are limited because only a handful of AZD1222 recipients were SARS-CoV-2 seropositive at baseline. Reportedly, close to half of the unique spike-specific TCRs recognized epitopes lying outside the regions that are mutated in the B.1.351 and B.1.1.7 variants. The vaccine-associated CD4 TCRs covered the entire spike protein, and the dominant responses fell in regions 160-218 and 743-854. Spike-specific TCR breadth and depth rose significantly after two AZD1222 doses compared with day 0 and with MenACWY recipients. Participants were mostly white British, with more females than males. The authors suggested clonal diversity may have been underestimated. In the small 56-69-year group, the increase in depth fell short of significance, most likely because of low power.

The CDR3 regions of human TCRbeta chains were analyzed by immunosequencing. In the source study's methods: Repertoire TCRs were matched against a reference library of SARS-CoV-2-specific TCRs generated with the MIRA antigen-specificity platform. Breadth was defined as the fraction of unique TCRs that were SARS-CoV-2-associated. Depth was defined as the fraction of total T cells that were SARS-CoV-2-associated. Using the MIRA data, each spike-specific TCR was assigned both to the spike region to which the TCR was reactive and to a CD4 or CD8 class. Log10-transformed breadth and depth values were compared by one-way ANOVA with Sidak's multiple comparisons tests. TCRdb mirrors the immuneACCESS table, restricted to in-frame sequences. Some clones are absent from its copies; in checked studies, under half trace to an unresolved V gene, and the reason for the others is unknown. The V and J calls and clone size are taken from that table; D and trimming were inferred from the DNA. Present in this sample are 110,000 or so clones, 70% to 90% of which were seen just once. The leading ten clones occupy more than 7.5% of the sample.

The sequence was obtained from an adult in good health. The starting material was peripheral blood, obtained on day 0 of AZD1222 vaccination. Recombination joined TRBV11-1 with TRBJ2-3, with TRBD2 matching 7 junction bases. The DNA sequence follows: TGTGCCAGCAGCTTATCTAGCGGTAGCACAGATACGCAGTATTTT. Translated, it gives CASSLSSGSTDTQYF. Where the CDR3 stops, the reference TRBV11-1 and TRBJ2-3 genes take over; the full variable domain is EAEVAQSPRYKITEKSQAVAFWCDPISGHATLYWYRQILGQGPELLVQFQDESVVDDSQLPKDRFSAERLKGVDSTLKIQPAELGDSAMYLCASSLSSGSTDTQYFGPGTRLTVL.